The TCR beta chain described here comes from a study of blood T cell repertoires in COVID-19. Across the study: The United States, Italy and Spain provided the acute and convalescent COVID-19 samples.

The repertoire was sequenced with immunoSEQ multiplex PCR; TCRdb's copy has only in-frame clones and lacks some. The repertoire holds about 220,000 clones, with 65% to 85% as singletons. Individuals drawn from 24 US areas were roughly 18 to 100 years old. The sample consisted of PBMCs or T cells enriched from blood (not recorded which). This clonotype originated in a woman aged 40-49 years who had recovered from COVID-19.

The CDR3 spells CASSRTNNEQFF. CDR3 bases: TGTGCCAGCAGCCGGACTAACAATGAGCAGTTCTTC. V and J are TRBV7-9 and TRBJ2-1; D may be TRBD2 (6 bases). The CDR3 is made up of 12 amino acids. V gave up 5 bases and J gave up 5 bases, with 7 bases separating them. Germline V gene lookup returns CDR1 SEHNR and CDR2 FQNEAQ (reference sequence).